The rows below give T cell receptor beta chains drawn from one sample of a study of T cell responses to AZD1222 COVID-19 vaccine. Profiling relied on immunoSEQ multiplex PCR, and the TCRdb table lists in-frame clones only, not all of them. The sample gives roughly 110,000 clones, around 81% of which show up once; about 9.5% is in the top ten. The material sequenced was peripheral blood, taken on day 0 of AZD1222 vaccination. These receptors came from an adult in good health. Both conserved end residues are part of each CDR3. Each record gives: CDR3 DNA, CDR3 protein, CDR3 length, J gene, V gene, clone size, D gene. The D gene is left open where the match is weak. Size is omitted from some rows. Given values are once, few, many or a class for expanded clones.

CDR3nt: TGTGCCAGCTCACAACAGGGGGGCAACTCTGGGGCCAACGTCCTGACTTTC
CDR3aa: CASSQQGGNSGANVLTF
len: 17
j_gene: TRBJ2-6
v_gene: TRBV18
abundance: -
d_gene: TRBD1

CDR3nt: TGCGCCAGCAGCTTATCTAGCGGGTTCTATGAAGAGCAGTTCTTC
CDR3aa: CASSLSSGFYEEQFF
len: 15
j_gene: TRBJ2-1
v_gene: TRBV5-1
abundance: -
d_gene: TRBD2

CDR3nt: TGTGCCAGCAGTGCTTCGGGACACCCTAATGAAAAACTGTTTTTT
CDR3aa: CASSASGHPNEKLFF
len: 15
j_gene: TRBJ1-4
v_gene: TRBV25-1
abundance: -
d_gene: -

CDR3nt: TGTGCCAGCAGCCAAGCTAAACCCGGGACAGGGGTGTACGAGCAGTACTTC
CDR3aa: CASSQAKPGTGVYEQYF
len: 17
j_gene: TRBJ2-7
v_gene: TRBV4-2
abundance: -
d_gene: TRBD1

CDR3nt: TGCGCCAGCAGCCAGCCGACGGGGACTAGCGGGGTGGCAGATACGCAGTATTTT
CDR3aa: CASSQPTGTSGVADTQYF
len: 18
j_gene: TRBJ2-3
v_gene: TRBV4-3
abundance: -
d_gene: TRBD2

CDR3nt: TGCAGCGTCGGACAGGGCGCGGGCACTGAAGCTTTCTTT
CDR3aa: CSVGQGAGTEAFF
len: 13
j_gene: TRBJ1-1
v_gene: TRBV29-1
abundance: -
d_gene: TRBD1

CDR3nt: TGTGCCAGCAGTTTAATCCGACCCATATATTTT
CDR3aa: CASSLIRPIYF
len: 11
j_gene: TRBJ1-3
v_gene: TRBV12-3/TRBV12-4
abundance: -
d_gene: -

CDR3nt: TGTGCCAGCTCATATCTGACGGGGTACGAAGCTGGAAACACCATATATTTT
CDR3aa: CASSYLTGYEAGNTIYF
len: 17
j_gene: TRBJ1-3
v_gene: TRBV18
abundance: -
d_gene: -

CDR3nt: TGTGCCAGCTCGCACCTCCGGGGGCCCAAAAACATTCAGTACTTC
CDR3aa: CASSHLRGPKNIQYF
len: 15
j_gene: TRBJ2-4
v_gene: TRBV14
abundance: -
d_gene: -

CDR3nt: TGTGCCAGCTCACCCCTCATTTCCAATACAGGGGAAGGCGGCTACACCTTC
CDR3aa: CASSPLISNTGEGGYTF
len: 17
j_gene: TRBJ1-2
v_gene: TRBV18
abundance: -
d_gene: TRBD1

CDR3nt: TGTGCCAGCAGGAACGACTGGGAAGCGGATACGCAGTATTTT
CDR3aa: CASRNDWEADTQYF
len: 14
j_gene: TRBJ2-3
v_gene: TRBV2
abundance: -
d_gene: -

CDR3nt: TGTGCCAGCAGCCAAGATAAAGGGACTGGGGGCAATCAGCCCCAGCATTTT
CDR3aa: CASSQDKGTGGNQPQHF
len: 17
j_gene: TRBJ1-5
v_gene: TRBV4-2
abundance: -
d_gene: -

CDR3nt: TGTGCCAGCAGCCCCGCGAACAGGGAAAACTATGGCTACACCTTC
CDR3aa: CASSPANRENYGYTF
len: 15
j_gene: TRBJ1-2
v_gene: TRBV3-1/TRBV3-2
abundance: -
d_gene: -

CDR3nt: TGTGCCAGTAGTATCAGAGGGGGTGGTGAGCAGTTCTTC
CDR3aa: CASSIRGGGEQFF
len: 13
j_gene: TRBJ2-1
v_gene: TRBV19
abundance: -
d_gene: -

CDR3nt: TGTGCCACCAGCGGCGGACTAGCTCAGATTGAGCAGTTCTTC
CDR3aa: CATSGGLAQIEQFF
len: 14
j_gene: TRBJ2-1
v_gene: TRBV15
abundance: -
d_gene: TRBD2

CDR3nt: TGTGCCACCAGTCAGCCCGACGGACAGGGGCTCTATGGCTACACCTTC
CDR3aa: CATSQPDGQGLYGYTF
len: 16
j_gene: TRBJ1-2
v_gene: TRBV24-1
abundance: -
d_gene: TRBD1

CDR3nt: TGTGCCAGCAGCTTAGTCTTGACAGGGTCCTACGAGCAGTACTTC
CDR3aa: CASSLVLTGSYEQYF
len: 15
j_gene: TRBJ2-7
v_gene: TRBV7-2
abundance: -
d_gene: TRBD1

CDR3nt: TGTGCCAGCAGTGCCAGCTCCTACGAGCAGTACTTC
CDR3aa: CASSASSYEQYF
len: 12
j_gene: TRBJ2-7
v_gene: TRBV2
abundance: -
d_gene: -

CDR3nt: TGTGCCAGCAGCGTAGGGTCTAGCGGGTTCACCGGGGAGCTGTTTTTT
CDR3aa: CASSVGSSGFTGELFF
len: 16
j_gene: TRBJ2-2
v_gene: TRBV9
abundance: -
d_gene: TRBD2

CDR3nt: TGTGCCAGCAGTTATTCCGGGACAGGGGCCCGGGAGACCCAGTACTTC
CDR3aa: CASSYSGTGARETQYF
len: 16
j_gene: TRBJ2-5
v_gene: TRBV6-5
abundance: -
d_gene: TRBD1

CDR3nt: TGTGCCAGCAGTACGACAGGGGGCGGCAATCAGCCCCAGCATTTT
CDR3aa: CASSTTGGGNQPQHF
len: 15
j_gene: TRBJ1-5
v_gene: TRBV7-9
abundance: -
d_gene: TRBD1

CDR3nt: TGTGCCAGCAGCTCACGATACAGGGGGATCTACAATGAGCAGTTCTTC
CDR3aa: CASSSRYRGIYNEQFF
len: 16
j_gene: TRBJ2-1
v_gene: TRBV7-6
abundance: -
d_gene: TRBD1

CDR3nt: TGTGCCAGCAGTGAATCGTCTAACTCCGGCAGTAACTATGGCTACACCTTC
CDR3aa: CASSESSNSGSNYGYTF
len: 17
j_gene: TRBJ1-2
v_gene: TRBV6-1
abundance: once
d_gene: -

CDR3nt: TGCGCCAGCAGCCTTGGACAGACGGTAACTAATGAAAAACTGTTTTTT
CDR3aa: CASSLGQTVTNEKLFF
len: 16
j_gene: TRBJ1-4
v_gene: TRBV5-1
abundance: -
d_gene: -

CDR3nt: TGTGCTAGTGGTTTTCCCCCCGGGACTAGTTCAGGTACGCAGTATTTT
CDR3aa: CASGFPPGTSSGTQYF
len: 16
j_gene: TRBJ2-3
v_gene: TRBV12-5
abundance: -
d_gene: TRBD2

CDR3nt: TGTGCCAGTCATCGAGGGACCCGGGGGTGGTACAATGAGCAGTTCTTC
CDR3aa: CASHRGTRGWYNEQFF
len: 16
j_gene: TRBJ2-1
v_gene: TRBV2
abundance: -
d_gene: -

CDR3nt: TGTGCCAGCAGCGCCTTGACAGGCTCCTACGAGCAGTACTTC
CDR3aa: CASSALTGSYEQYF
len: 14
j_gene: TRBJ2-7
v_gene: TRBV9
abundance: -
d_gene: -

CDR3nt: TGTGCCAGCAGGTCATTACCGAACTCCGGGGAGCTGTTTTTT
CDR3aa: CASRSLPNSGELFF
len: 14
j_gene: TRBJ2-2
v_gene: TRBV6-5
abundance: few
d_gene: -

CDR3nt: TGTGCCACCAGTGATTCCCGGGCGGTGCGTGAGCAGTTCTTC
CDR3aa: CATSDSRAVREQFF
len: 14
j_gene: TRBJ2-1
v_gene: TRBV24-1
abundance: -
d_gene: -

CDR3nt: TGTGCCAGCAGAGTCCGGGGCGGAAGCACAGATACGCAGTATTTT
CDR3aa: CASRVRGGSTDTQYF
len: 15
j_gene: TRBJ2-3
v_gene: TRBV6-5
abundance: -
d_gene: -

CDR3nt: TGTGCCATCAGTGACAGGGGTCCCAGCGGGGAGCTGTTTTTT
CDR3aa: CAISDRGPSGELFF
len: 14
j_gene: TRBJ2-2
v_gene: TRBV10-3
abundance: -
d_gene: -

CDR3nt: TGTGCCAGCAAAACATTGGCAGGGGGGGTACGTAATGAAAAACTGTTTTTT
CDR3aa: CASKTLAGGVRNEKLFF
len: 17
j_gene: TRBJ1-4
v_gene: TRBV27
abundance: -
d_gene: TRBD1

CDR3nt: TGTGCCAGCAGCGCCCTCACAGGGATGAACACCGGGGAGCTGTTTTTT
CDR3aa: CASSALTGMNTGELFF
len: 16
j_gene: TRBJ2-2
v_gene: TRBV9
abundance: -
d_gene: -

CDR3nt: TGTGCCAGCAGTGAACTAGCGGGGGGGCAGGAGACCCAGTACTTC
CDR3aa: CASSELAGGQETQYF
len: 15
j_gene: TRBJ2-5
v_gene: TRBV3-1/TRBV3-2
abundance: -
d_gene: TRBD2

CDR3nt: TGTGCCAGCAGTTTTGTTGAAAAACTGTTTTTT
CDR3aa: CASSFVEKLFF
len: 11
j_gene: TRBJ1-4
v_gene: TRBV28
abundance: -
d_gene: -

CDR3nt: TGTGCCAGCAGTTACCGACAGGGTAGGGATTCACCCCTCCACTTT
CDR3aa: CASSYRQGRDSPLHF
len: 15
j_gene: TRBJ1-6
v_gene: TRBV6-5
abundance: few
d_gene: TRBD1

CDR3nt: TGCGCCAGCAGCCCCTCGGGACAGGGCGGTTATGGCTACACCTTC
CDR3aa: CASSPSGQGGYGYTF
len: 15
j_gene: TRBJ1-2
v_gene: TRBV5-1
abundance: few
d_gene: TRBD1

CDR3nt: TGTGCCAGCAGCCAAGAGCAGGGACACTCCTACGAGCAGTACTTC
CDR3aa: CASSQEQGHSYEQYF
len: 15
j_gene: TRBJ2-7
v_gene: TRBV4-2
abundance: -
d_gene: -

CDR3nt: TGTGCCAGCAGCCCCGGCCGGAATTCACCCCTCCACTTT
CDR3aa: CASSPGRNSPLHF
len: 13
j_gene: TRBJ1-6
v_gene: TRBV9
abundance: -
d_gene: -

CDR3nt: TGCGCCAGCAGCTTGGGGGAGGGGGATACGCAGTATTTT
CDR3aa: CASSLGEGDTQYF
len: 13
j_gene: TRBJ2-3
v_gene: TRBV5-1
abundance: -
d_gene: TRBD2

CDR3nt: TGCAGTGCTAGTTCGAACCCCTATAATTCACCCCTCCACTTT
CDR3aa: CSASSNPYNSPLHF
len: 14
j_gene: TRBJ1-6
v_gene: TRBV20-1
abundance: -
d_gene: -

CDR3nt: TGTGCCAGCAGTTTATGGGGCGGGGGGGCAGAGACCCAGTACTTC
CDR3aa: CASSLWGGGAETQYF
len: 15
j_gene: TRBJ2-5
v_gene: TRBV27
abundance: -
d_gene: TRBD2

CDR3nt: TGTGCCAGCAGTGATGCTAACCGGTCCGCTTTCTTT
CDR3aa: CASSDANRSAFF
len: 12
j_gene: TRBJ1-1
v_gene: TRBV12-3/TRBV12-4
abundance: -
d_gene: -

CDR3nt: TGTGCCAGCAGTGAATCCGGGCGAGGTTTGTACGAGCAGTACTTC
CDR3aa: CASSESGRGLYEQYF
len: 15
j_gene: TRBJ2-7
v_gene: TRBV6-1
abundance: -
d_gene: -

CDR3nt: TGTGCCAGCAGTTACTCGGGACAGGGGTACTATGGCTACACCTTC
CDR3aa: CASSYSGQGYYGYTF
len: 15
j_gene: TRBJ1-2
v_gene: TRBV6-2/TRBV6-3
abundance: -
d_gene: TRBD1

CDR3nt: TGTGCCAGCAGCTTCATAGGGTCCTACGAGCAGTACTTC
CDR3aa: CASSFIGSYEQYF
len: 13
j_gene: TRBJ2-7
v_gene: TRBV11-1
abundance: -
d_gene: -

CDR3nt: TGCAGTGCTAGTGTGACGGATAGCAATCAGCCCCAGCATTTT
CDR3aa: CSASVTDSNQPQHF
len: 14
j_gene: TRBJ1-5
v_gene: TRBV20-1
abundance: few
d_gene: -

CDR3nt: TGTGCCAGCAGTTGGACAGGGGACGAGCAGTACTTC
CDR3aa: CASSWTGDEQYF
len: 12
j_gene: TRBJ2-7
v_gene: TRBV5-5
abundance: -
d_gene: TRBD1

CDR3nt: TGTGCCAGCAGAAACAGAATCTCTGGAAACACCATATATTTT
CDR3aa: CASRNRISGNTIYF
len: 14
j_gene: TRBJ1-3
v_gene: TRBV6-5
abundance: -
d_gene: -

CDR3nt: TGTGCCAGCGCCGTAACAGGGTCTGATACTGAAGCTTTCTTT
CDR3aa: CASAVTGSDTEAFF
len: 14
j_gene: TRBJ1-1
v_gene: TRBV6-4
abundance: -
d_gene: -

CDR3nt: TGTGCCAGTAGTCCGCGCTCCTACGAGCAGTACTTC
CDR3aa: CASSPRSYEQYF
len: 12
j_gene: TRBJ2-7
v_gene: TRBV19
abundance: -
d_gene: -

CDR3nt: TGTGCCTGGAGTGTAGGAGGAAACACCATATATTTT
CDR3aa: CAWSVGGNTIYF
len: 12
j_gene: TRBJ1-3
v_gene: TRBV30
abundance: -
d_gene: -

CDR3nt: TGTGCCAGCAGCTTAATTCTCCGGTATAGCAATCAGCCCCAGCATTTT
CDR3aa: CASSLILRYSNQPQHF
len: 16
j_gene: TRBJ1-5
v_gene: TRBV7-4
abundance: -
d_gene: -

CDR3nt: TGTGCCAGCAGTTTTCCCGGACTAGCGGGAGTGGGTGAGCAGTTCTTC
CDR3aa: CASSFPGLAGVGEQFF
len: 16
j_gene: TRBJ2-1
v_gene: TRBV28
abundance: -
d_gene: TRBD2

CDR3nt: TGTGCCAGCAGTGCCTACCATAGCTCGCAGCCCCAGCATTTT
CDR3aa: CASSAYHSSQPQHF
len: 14
j_gene: TRBJ1-5
v_gene: TRBV25-1
abundance: -
d_gene: -

CDR3nt: TGTGCCAGCAGCTTGCGGGACTCGGGAGAAGCTTTCTTT
CDR3aa: CASSLRDSGEAFF
len: 13
j_gene: TRBJ1-1
v_gene: TRBV3-1/TRBV3-2
abundance: -
d_gene: -

CDR3nt: TGTGCCAGCAGTTCGGGGGACAGCTGGGTGAGGACCCAGTACTTC
CDR3aa: CASSSGDSWVRTQYF
len: 15
j_gene: TRBJ2-5
v_gene: TRBV27
abundance: -
d_gene: -